This TCR beta chain was recovered during a study of OX40 agonist ivuxolimab in advanced cancers. General study results and limits: CD4+ and CD8+ T cells in blood underwent clonal expansion by week 6 at 0.1 to 3.0 mg/kg.

Some clones are missing from TCRdb's copy, which holds only in-frame ones; the method was immunoSEQ multiplex PCR. This table has 30,000 to 45,000 clones, 75% to 90% appearing once. This clone was seen only once. Its antigen is still unknown. At baseline, cycle 4 day 1, and cycle 7 day 1, blood was sampled. Germline lookup yields CDR1 SGHRS and CDR2 YFSETQ. V lost 0 bases to trimming and J lost 3 bases, with 7 bases between them. The CDR3 spans 14 residues. This sequence originates from an adult with an advanced solid tumor such as melanoma, head and neck, liver or kidney cancer. The chain combines TRBV5-1 with TRBJ2-1, with D unresolved. The starting material was CD4+ or CD8+ T cells sorted from blood, obtained in a trial of the OX40 agonist ivuxolimab. The CDR3 here is CASSLAYSYNEQFF. CDR3 DNA: TGCGCCAGCAGCTTGGCCTACAGCTACAATGAGCAGTTCTTC.